Listed below are T cell receptor beta chains from one sample, sequenced in a study of T cells in Graves' hyperthyroidism and ophthalmopathy. TCRdb reprocessed the multiplex PCR reads via MiXCR and lists one record per CDR3 protein. Of fewer than 55,000 distinct CDR3 sequences in the sample, 45% to 65% were seen once. Sequenced sample: peripheral blood or thyroid tissue (not recorded which). These receptor sequences come from a man aged 18-30 years with Graves' hyperthyroidism. CDR3s leave out the opening cysteine and the closing phenylalanine or tryptophan.

J: TRBJ2-7; V: TRBV28; CDR3: ASREPKGAGYEQY
J: TRBJ2-5; V: TRBV28; CDR3: ASNPEGAGDETQY
J: TRBJ1-5; V: TRBV18; CDR3: ASSPPDIGYQH
J: TRBJ1-3; V: TRBV11-2; CDR3: ASSSQGLNTIY
J: TRBJ1-1; V: TRBV5-1; CDR3: ASSSHLRNTKAF
J: TRBJ2-5; V: TRBV7-9; CDR3: ATSRLAGETQY
J: TRBJ2-2; V: TRBV7-9; CDR3: ASSLEF
J: TRBJ1-1; V: TRBV7-2; CDR3: ASSLQGFTEAF
J: TRBJ2-5; V: TRBV7-9; CDR3: ASSLGVTGYQETQY
J: TRBJ2-2; V: TRBV24-1; CDR3: ATSDGLASGGELF
J: TRBJ1-1; V: TRBV25-1; CDR3: ASSESYGEAF
J: TRBJ1-5; V: TRBV20-1; CDR3: SARPYPPTRDQPQH
J: TRBJ1-4; V: TRBV5-1; CDR3: ASSFGGEYEKLF
J: TRBJ2-4; V: TRBV5-5; CDR3: ASSPRIPEDIQY
J: TRBJ1-1; V: TRBV29-1; CDR3: SVVGTEAF
J: TRBJ2-7; V: TRBV29-1; CDR3: SVRRGSSEQY
J: TRBJ1-6; V: TRBV7-2; CDR3: ASSPDPRRQGSSYNSPLH
J: TRBJ2-7; V: TRBV10-3; CDR3: AISLGGQKVYEQY
J: TRBJ1-3; V: TRBV7-2; CDR3: ASSNQGGGNTIY
J: TRBJ2-5; V: TRBV15; CDR3: ATSWGTSGSRGTQY
J: TRBJ1-2; V: TRBV7-9; CDR3: ASSWADNYGYT
J: TRBJ2-3; V: TRBV11-2; CDR3: ASSPPVPDTQY
J: TRBJ1-1; V: TRBV6-6; CDR3: ASGEGTEAF
J: TRBJ2-7; V: TRBV7-2; CDR3: ASSPTPDRGSNRQY
J: TRBJ2-7; V: TRBV7-6; CDR3: ASSLAPQSEQY
J: TRBJ2-7; V: TRBV7-6; CDR3: ASRVPGGPTYEQY
J: TRBJ2-5; V: TRBV7-6; CDR3: ASRSTVYGTQY
J: TRBJ2-7; V: TRBV28; CDR3: ASSNSGTGTYEQY
J: TRBJ1-2; V: TRBV19; CDR3: ASSNSIYGYT
J: TRBJ1-5; V: TRBV7-8; CDR3: ASSLSPGVSNQPQH
J: TRBJ1-1; V: TRBV11-2; CDR3: ASSPGGAAVVGAF